This TCR beta chain was profiled in a study of tumor-infiltrating lymphocytes in primary liver carcinoma (dated by TCRdb to the late 2010s). Background for the entire study: Between late 2015 and 2016, roughly five patients in China with histopathologically diagnosed primary liver carcinoma had their tumors surgically resected. Of the five patients (three men and two women, aged 30 to 69 years), four had hepatocellular carcinoma and one had combined HCC and intrahepatic cholangiocarcinoma. The five patients had tumors staged T1-T3 N0M0, with maximum diameters ranging from roughly 4.2 to 11 cm. Each sample produced roughly 3.5 to 7.5 million productive TCRbeta reads, and read depth showed no significant difference between tissue types. For each liver tumor, the study sampled five regions along with adjacent normal tissue and blood, and applied TCRbeta repertoire sequencing, expression microarrays and whole-exome sequencing. A total of approximately 35 specimens from 5 patients underwent TCRbeta repertoire sequencing, comprising 25 or so tumor regions, 5 adjacent noncancerous liver tissues and 5 peripheral blood samples. Technical replicate repertoires showed high reproducibility, with mean shared-clone rates near 0.89 and correlation coefficients above 0.95. What the work shows at the level of the full study, not this receptor alone: Repertoire overlap was higher between tumor regions (mean about 36%) than tumor-adjacent (17%) or tumor-blood (about 15%) pairs, consistent with antigen-driven expansion. The top 250 clones made up a significantly larger repertoire fraction in tumors than in blood (p = 0.039). Since the samples were bulk and unsorted, there was no way to compare CD4+ and CD8+ T cell repertoires. Only the TCR beta chain was sequenced, so true repertoire diversity is likely underestimated because unpaired alpha chains were not captured. The study included only a few patients, and the authors note findings should be validated in a larger study.

A constant-region primer and ProtoScript II reverse transcriptase were used to reverse-transcribe TCRbeta-specific cDNA from approximately 550 ng total RNA. TCRbeta libraries were built with three nested multiplex PCR rounds, a slightly modified ARM-PCR procedure. Each of the first two PCR rounds ran for roughly 9 cycles using multiplex TRBV1-TRBV30 forward primers together with a Cbeta reverse primer. Sample barcodes and Illumina adapters were added in a final 25-cycle PCR with Deep VentR polymerase. Before sequencing, amplicons between 200 and 500 bp were purified from gel using a QIAquick gel extraction kit. An Illumina HiSeq 2500 was used to sequence the TCRbeta amplicons, generating 250-bp paired-end reads. As for the original processing: Quality trimming of reads was performed with Trimmomatic v0.33, and paired reads were merged with FLASH v1.2.11 so that full CDR3 sequences could be recovered. V, D and J germline segments were assigned to the rearranged TCRbeta sequences by MiGEC v1.2.1b. Clonotype statistics and Shannon-Wiener diversity indices were computed with VDJtools v1.0.0. Except for diversity analysis, only the 250 most abundant clonotypes of each sample were used in subsequent analyses to reduce sampling bias. TCRdb handled the public reads itself, with Q25 trimming in fastp and clone calling in MiXCR, and kept productive beta chains. A single entry per CDR3 protein holds the most common genes and DNA from its merged rows. The V and J calls were determined by TCRdb, not by the authors. This sample holds some 180,000 distinct CDR3 sequences; less than 65% were observed only once. The top ten clones comprise about 70% of the sample.

The CDR3 measures 16 amino acids from cysteine to phenylalanine. The read is trimmed to its CDR3 DNA, 48 bases read in frame from base 1. The junction shows trimming of 0 bases on V and 2 bases on J, plus 11 bases between the germline ends. The germline V gene yields MGHRA for CDR1 and YSYEKL for CDR2. On this clonotype itself: Its antigen has not been determined. Per-base quality was not reported, and no clone a single base away is much larger than it.

TRIzol reagent was used to extract blood RNA from unsorted whole blood, while the DNeasy Blood & Tissue kit provided the germline DNA. Patients had chronic HBV infection and were treatment-naive at sampling. Before surgery, around 4 milliliters of peripheral blood were drawn into K2EDTA tubes. This clonotype was sampled from a man aged 40-49 years with primary liver carcinoma and hepatitis B virus infection. In this chain, TRBV4-1 is recombined with TRBJ1-5; the D gene is possibly TRBD1, with 5 bases matching. Sequenced: peripheral blood. The CDR3 protein: CASSQDRGERNQPQHF. In nucleotides, the sequence is TGCGCCAGCAGCCAAGACAGAGGGGAGCGCAATCAGCCCCAGCATTTT.